This T cell receptor beta chain was sequenced in a study of Ad26.COV2.S vaccination and SARS-CoV-2 variants. General study points: Substantial breadth in spike-specific CD8+ and CD4+ T cell responses was reportedly seen after vaccination.

A word on this clone: What it binds is unknown.

Libraries were prepared by immunoSEQ multiplex PCR; TCRdb keeps only in-frame clonotypes and omits some of them. This sample has roughly 380,000 clones, with 85% found just once. Treatment described: 15 to 20 received Ad26.COV2.S at low or high dose, single or two shots; 5 received placebo; per-sample allocation not given. Specimens were obtained on day 63 following the first vaccine or placebo injection. The CDR3 extends over 12 amino acids. CDR1 GTSNPN and CDR2 SVGIG come from the germline V gene (reference sequence). Trimming left V 3 bases short and J 2 bases short, with 7 bases between. The clonotype was recovered from a person aged 18-65 years who received the Ad26.COV2.S COVID-19 vaccine or a placebo. The sample here was peripheral blood, taken in a trial of Ad26.COV2.S vaccine versus placebo. The chain has TRBV30 and TRBJ1-1; the D is unclear. Here the CDR3 DNA reads TGTGCCTGGAGCATAGCCAACACTGAAGCTTTCTTT. As protein: CAWSIANTEAFF.